Below are 23 T cell receptor beta chains sequenced from a single sample in a study of blood T cell repertoires in COVID-19. Method: immunoSEQ multiplex PCR; TCRdb's copy keeps in-frame clones and lacks some. Counted here are approximately 68,000 clones, more than 60% occurring once; the ten biggest clones make up around 9.4%. The sequencing sample was made of peripheral blood. The receptors shown here come from a woman aged 50 to 60 with acute or convalescent COVID-19.

The V call is TRBV19, the J call TRBJ2-1; 8 bases agree with TRBD2. The germline CDR1 and CDR2 sequences are LNHDA and SQIVND (reference sequence). The CDR3 contains 17 residues. With V trimmed by 0 bases and J by 1 base, 5 bases remained unmatched. The CDR3 is CASSIENLAGSYNEQFF. The CDR3 DNA is TGTGCCAGTAGTATAGAGAACCTAGCGGGTTCCTACAATGAGCAGTTCTTC.

The V gene is TRBV29-1, the J gene TRBJ2-5; a weak D match, TRBD2 (6 bases). The germline gives CDR1 SQVTM, CDR2 ANQGSEA. V lost 1 base and J lost 5, with 11 bases in between. The CDR3 length is 13 residues. In DNA form, the CDR3 reads TGCAGCGTTGAAGGGGGGGTCGTGGAGACCCAGTACTTC. Its protein is CSVEGGVVETQYF.

The V call is TRBV5-4, the J call TRBJ2-2, with no clear D. CDR3 length: 16 residues. CDR1 is SGHNT, CDR2 YYREEE, per germline (reference sequence). Trimming cost V 0 bases and J 3 bases, with 12 bases left between them. CDR3: CASSLESSRDTGELFF. DNA for the CDR3: TGTGCCAGCAGCTTGGAGAGTTCTAGAGACACCGGGGAGCTGTTTTTT.

The chain uses TRBV5-1 and TRBJ2-7; 7 bases map to TRBD1. With 2 bases clipped from V and 3 bases from J, the junction kept 5 bases outside the gene matches. The CDR3 runs to 14 residues. CDR1 is SGHRS and CDR2 is YFSETQ in the germline V gene. CDR3 bases: TGCGCCAGCAGCTTCTCACAGGGGAACTACGAGCAGTACTTC. Its translation is CASSFSQGNYEQYF.

This sequence joins TRBV9 and TRBJ2-5, with 8 bases matching TRBD2. The CDR3 has 15 residues. Germline V lookup: CDR1 SGDLS, CDR2 YYNGEE. J lost 5 bases, V lost 3 bases, and 9 bases had no gene match. The CDR3 is CASSGFGGALETQYF. The CDR3 nucleotides read TGTGCCAGCAGCGGGTTCGGGGGGGCCTTGGAGACCCAGTACTTC.

In its sample, this clone was seen a few times. This chain joins TRBV30 and TRBJ2-7, with D perhaps TRBD2 (5 bases). V was trimmed by 4 bases and J by 5 bases, leaving 18 bases between them. The V gene's germline CDR1 is GTSNPN and CDR2 SVGIG (reference sequence). The CDR3 sequence is 14 residues long. DNA for the CDR3: TGTGCCTGGACTACCCGCGGAGGTTACAACGAGCAGTACTTC. Translation gives CAWTTRGGYNEQYF.

J is TRBJ2-7 and V is TRBV18; TRBD1 is a possible D gene (5 bases). CDR1 and CDR2 from the germline V gene are KGHSH and LQKENI. CDR3 length equals 14 residues. V was clipped by 3 bases and J by 5 bases, with 14 bases between them. Here the CDR3 DNA reads TGTGCCAGCTCACCGGTTTTGGGGCAGAACGAGCAGTACTTC. This codes for CASSPVLGQNEQYF. Together with reference TRBV18 and TRBJ2-7, the CDR3 gives the full variable domain: NAGVMQNPRHLVRRRGQEARLRCSPMKGHSHVYWYRQLPEEGLKFMVYLQKENIIDESGMPKERFSAEFPKEGPSILRIQQVVRGDSAAYFCASSPVLGQNEQYFGPGTRLTVT.

The chain joins TRBV7-2 to TRBJ1-1, with D perhaps TRBD1 (5 bases). There are 13 residues in the CDR3. V was pared by 1 base and J by 11 bases, with 14 bases between. CDR1 SGHTA and CDR2 FQGNSA come from the germline V gene. The DNA for the CDR3 is TGTGCCAGCAGCTTAGGGTGGGCAGGGCATGCTTTCTTT. This sequence encodes CASSLGWAGHAFF.

This sequence joins TRBV10-3 and TRBJ1-2; 9 bases agree with TRBD1. Trimming at V came to 4 bases and at J to 6 bases, leaving 6 bases not matched to a gene. The CDR3 totals 14 residues. Germline V gene lookup returns CDR1 ENHRY and CDR2 SYGVKD. CDR3 coding DNA: TGTGCCATCAGTGCGGACAGGGGAGTCGATGGCTACACCTTC. Amino acid sequence: CAISADRGVDGYTF.

The V call is TRBV5-5, the J call TRBJ2-1, with 9 bases matching TRBD1. The CDR3 is made up of 15 amino acids. The germline V gene has CDR1 SGHKS and CDR2 YYEKEE (reference sequence). V shed 4 bases and J 4 bases; nucleotides not matched to a gene: 6. The DNA of the CDR3 is TGTGCCAGCAGCGAGACAGGGGGTGGGTACAATGAGCAGTTCTTC. Protein sequence: CASSETGGGYNEQFF.

This chain links TRBV25-1 with TRBJ1-4; D unclear. CDR3 length: 15 amino acids. Trimming removed 1 base from V and 0 bases from J, with 6 bases in between. Germline CDR1 is MGHDK and CDR2 is SYGVNS. The CDR3 loop reads CASSESVATNEKLFF. CDR3 coding DNA: TGTGCCAGCAGTGAATCGGTTGCAACTAATGAAAAACTGTTTTTT.

This sequence joins TRBV2 and TRBJ1-1; no definite D call. V lost 5 bases to trimming and J lost 1 base, with 8 bases between them. The germline CDR1 and CDR2 sequences are SNHLY and FYNNEI. CDR3 length equals 13 residues. Here the CDR3 DNA reads TGTGCCAGCAGTCCCACGGGGAACACTGAAGCTTTCTTT. Its protein product is CASSPTGNTEAFF.

The chain combines TRBV7-2 with TRBJ2-7; 11 bases line up with TRBD2. The CDR3 is 15 amino acids. The V gene end was trimmed by 3 bases and the J gene end by 4 bases; junction bases not matched to a gene: 5. Germline V gene lookup returns CDR1 SGHTA and CDR2 FQGNSA. The CDR3 region is CASSFTSGSKYEQYF. The CDR3 coding sequence is TGTGCCAGCAGCTTTACTAGCGGGAGTAAGTACGAGCAGTACTTC.

The chain uses TRBV6-6 and TRBJ2-5; 10 positions match TRBD2. This CDR3 contains 13 residues. Germline lookup yields CDR1 MNHNY and CDR2 SVGAGI (reference sequence). J was trimmed by 5 bases and V by 7 bases; bases with no gene match: 4. The CDR3 region is CASKLAGSETQYF. CDR3 nucleotides: TGTGCCAGCAAACTAGCGGGGAGTGAGACCCAGTACTTC.

Only one count was recorded for this clone. V and J are TRBV4-1 and TRBJ2-2; TRBD2 agrees at 13 bases. The V gene end was trimmed by 3 bases and the J gene end by 0 bases; junction bases not matched to a gene: 10. The germline gives CDR1 MGHRA, CDR2 YSYEKL. The CDR3 runs 20 residues. This chain's CDR3 is CASSHRYSGTSGTNTGELFF. The CDR3 bases are TGCGCCAGCAGCCATCGCTACTCGGGGACTAGCGGGACGAACACCGGGGAGCTGTTTTTT.

This clone appeared a single time. The chain uses TRBV7-2 and TRBJ1-4; unclear D gene. The CDR3 is 15 amino acids. CDR1 and CDR2 (germline): SGHTA, FQGNSA. V was trimmed by 0 bases and J by 8 bases, leaving 13 bases between them. CDR3 in amino acids: CASSLAIASGEKLFF. The DNA of the CDR3 is TGTGCCAGCAGCTTAGCGATTGCTTCGGGGGAAAAACTGTTTTTT.

This clone appeared a single time. The V call is TRBV27, the J call TRBJ1-1; D perhaps matches TRBD1 (6 bases). This CDR3 is 14 amino acids long. Germline loops: CDR1 MNHEY, CDR2 SMNVEV (reference sequence). Between the trimmed V and J ends, which lost 6 bases and 1 base, there was a span of 12 bases. CDR3 sequence (DNA): TGTGCCAGCAGACCGGGACAAGCGAACACTGAAGCTTTCTTT. This gives the protein CASRPGQANTEAFF.

The rearrangement uses TRBV5-4 and TRBJ1-5; D gene unclear. The germline gives CDR1 SGHNT, CDR2 YYREEE (reference sequence). V lost 4 bases to trimming and J lost 3 bases, with 11 bases between them. The CDR3 totals 14 residues. CDR3 DNA: TGTGCCAGCAGCCTCGCGGGAACCAATCAGCCCCAGCATTTT. The encoded protein is CASSLAGTNQPQHF.

This rearrangement joins TRBV6-5 to TRBJ2-3; perhaps TRBD2 as D (6 bases). The CDR3 is made up of 14 amino acids. Germline CDR1 is MNHEY and CDR2 is SVGAGI. With 5 bases removed from V and 2 bases from J, the gap between germline ends came to 11 bases. The CDR3 sequence: CASSMLASTDTQYF. CDR3 sequence (DNA): TGTGCCAGCAGTATGCTAGCGTCCACAGATACGCAGTATTTT.

Sample share makes this clone medium-sized. This chain links TRBV2 with TRBJ1-5; the D is unclear. The CDR3 is 13 amino acids. V was pared by 8 bases and J by 0 bases, with 8 bases between. Germline values: CDR1 SNHLY, CDR2 FYNNEI. DNA for the CDR3: TGTGCCAGCGGGGAGGCTAGCAATCAGCCCCAGCATTTT. As protein: CASGEASNQPQHF. The complete variable domain, with remaining parts taken from reference TRBV2 and TRBJ1-5, reads EPEVTQTPSHQVTQMGQEVILRCVPISNHLYFYWYRQILGQKVEFLVSFYNNEISEKSEIFDDQFSVERPDGSNFTLKIRSTKLEDSAMYFCASGEASNQPQHFGDGTRLSIL.

The chain links TRBV28 to TRBJ2-5; TRBD1 matches 7 bases. The CDR3 length is 14 residues. V trimming: 2 bases; J trimming: 5 bases; junction bases outside the gene matches: 5. CDR1 is MDHEN, CDR2 SYDVKM, per germline. The CDR3 sequence is CASSLRGPRETQYF. CDR3 in DNA: TGTGCCAGCAGTTTAAGGGGGCCGCGGGAGACCCAGTACTTC. Drawing the rest from reference TRBV28 and TRBJ2-5, the complete variable domain is DVKVTQSSRYLVKRTGEKVFLECVQDMDHENMFWYRQDPGLGLRLIYFSYDVKMKEKGDIPEGYSVSREKKERFSLILESASTNQTSMYLCASSLRGPRETQYFGPGTRLLVL.

The V and J genes are TRBV21-1 and TRBJ1-1; TRBD1, the D gene given by the table, was not confirmed from the DNA. TRBV21-1 constitutes a pseudogene. The CDR3 length is 15 residues. The DNA of the CDR3 is TGTGCCAGCAGCCAAAGGGGGAACCGCAACACTGAAGCTTTCTTT. This gives the protein CASSQRGNRNTEAFF.

V and J are TRBV28 and TRBJ2-1; 10 bases line up with TRBD2. The length of the CDR3 is 15 residues. V shed 7 bases, J shed 8 bases, and the junction held 11 bases outside the gene matches. CDR1 and CDR2 (germline): MDHEN, SYDVKM. This CDR3 reads CASNLGASGSYEQFF. As DNA, the CDR3 is TGTGCCAGCAACTTGGGGGCTAGCGGGAGCTATGAGCAGTTCTTC.